This TCR beta chain came from a study of Graves' ophthalmopathy and Graves' hyperthyroidism. Germline CDR1 reads DFQATT; CDR2 reads SNEGSKA (reference sequence). Trimming pared 3 bases from V and 4 bases from J, leaving 7 bases between. CDR3 length: 13 residues. A single count supports this clonotype. The authors amplified TCR beta CDR3 regions from RNA transcripts. HTBI primers primed a first-round RT-PCR, and a second-round multiplex PCR followed. TCRdb called the multiplex PCR reads again in MiXCR, with one record for every CDR3 protein. The sample consists of 150,000 or so distinct CDR3 sequences, approximately 38% of them appearing once.

The chain recombines TRBV20-1 with TRBJ1-6; D gene uncertain. The clonotype was recovered from a woman between 35 and 50 years old with Graves' ophthalmopathy. The specimen sequenced was peripheral blood. The CDR3 sequence is CSASGGYNSPLHF. The CDR3 DNA follows: TGCAGTGCTAGTGGCGGATATAATTCACCCCTCCACTTT.